The next 8 T cell receptor beta chains were all read from a single sample in a study of blood T cell repertoires in COVID-19. Profiled with immunoSEQ multiplex PCR; TCRdb holds only in-frame clones, not every one. The profile shows about 250,000 clones, 88% of them singletons. The sequenced material came from peripheral blood. These receptors originate from a woman younger than 45 with COVID-19, enrolled during active disease.

The chain recombines TRBV12-3 or TRBV12-4 with TRBJ2-7, with D hard to call. The V end lost 5 bases, the J end lost 4 bases, and 9 bases lay between the germline ends. CDR3 length: 12 amino acids. In DNA form, the CDR3 reads TGTGCCAGCAGTGCCGGCGGTTACGAGCAGTACGTC. Protein: CASSAGGYEQYV.

The rearrangement joins TRBV7-2 to TRBJ1-1; 7 bases are shared with TRBD1. V trimming: 6 bases; J trimming: 1 base; junction bases outside the gene matches: 5. The germline V gene encodes CDR1 SGHTA and CDR2 FQGNSA. The CDR3 sequence is 14 residues long. The CDR3 spells CASSSGTANTEAFF. CDR3 sequence (DNA): TGTGCCAGCAGTTCCGGGACAGCGAACACTGAAGCTTTCTTT.

CDR3 sequence reads: CARSVPGLAGSLNTGELFF. The CDR3 DNA reads as TGTGCCAGAAGCGTGCCGGGACTAGCGGGGTCATTGAACACCGGGGAGCTGTTTTTT. The chain recombines TRBV5-3 with TRBJ2-2, with 13 bases fitting TRBD2. TRBV5-3 is noted as an ORF with a role that remains uncertain. The CDR3 loop spans 19 amino acids. Trimming at V came to 4 bases and at J to 1 base, leaving 10 bases not matched to a gene.

This chain connects TRBV6-4 to TRBJ2-3; TRBD2 aligns across 12 bases. The V gene end was trimmed by 5 bases and the J gene end by 2 bases; junction bases not matched to a gene: 11. Germline CDR1 and CDR2: MRHNA and SNTAGT. This CDR3 comprises 18 residues. The CDR3 coding sequence is TGTGCCAGCAGTAAAACTAGCGGGGGGACCGCGAACACAGATACGCAGTATTTT. It specifies CASSKTSGGTANTDTQYF.

V gene TRBV6-1 combines with J gene TRBJ1-2, with 8 bases identical to TRBD1. Germline CDR1 is MNHNS and CDR2 is SASEGT. Trimming removed 3 bases from V and 10 bases from J; junction bases left unmatched: 10. This CDR3 is built from 14 residues. The CDR3 protein is CASSDLSGGATYTF. CDR3 sequence (DNA): TGTGCCAGCAGTGACCTTTCAGGGGGCGCAACCTACACCTTC.

The chain employs TRBV3-1 (or the pseudogene TRBV3-2) and TRBJ1-4, with D perhaps matching TRBD1 (5 bases). The V and J ends lost 4 bases and 7 bases respectively, with 22 bases between them. Germline values: CDR1 LGHDT, CDR2 YNNKEL (reference sequence). CDR3 length equals 17 residues. The CDR3 is CASSPGGSRSLAEKLFF. CDR3 DNA: TGTGCCAGCAGCCCCGGGGGGTCTAGGTCCCTGGCTGAAAAACTGTTTTTT.

The rearrangement joins TRBV9 to TRBJ1-4; D is perhaps TRBD1 (6 bases). In germline, CDR1 is SGDLS, CDR2 YYNGEE. V was shortened by 3 bases and J by 3 bases, with 15 bases between the two germline ends. The CDR3 extends over 16 amino acids. CDR3 residues: CASSAAPGGANEKLFF. CDR3 DNA sequence: TGTGCCAGCAGCGCTGCCCCGGGGGGCGCTAATGAAAAACTGTTTTTT.

The chain has TRBV10-3 and TRBJ2-1; 9 positions match TRBD2. Germline CDR1 and CDR2: ENHRY and SYGVKD. Unmatched junction bases numbered 4, after V lost 0 bases and J lost 1 base. CDR3 length: 17 amino acids. The CDR3 DNA reads as TGTGCCATCAGTGAGTCGATAAGCGGGGGGTCCTACAATGAGCAGTTCTTC. Its protein is CAISESISGGSYNEQFF.